One sample yielded the 12 T cell receptor beta chains listed below, sequenced in a study of cytomegalovirus exposure and HLA in healthy donors. The PCR had 60 Vbeta and 13 Jbeta primers. Profiled with immunoSEQ multiplex PCR; TCRdb holds only in-frame clones, not every one. The sample carries some 95,000 clones, around 77% recorded once. The sample consisted of PBMCs. The receptors come from a man between 50 and 59 years old in good health and CMV-seropositive.

The chain employs TRBV18 and TRBJ2-4, with 8 bases that match TRBD1. This CDR3 spans 18 amino acids. Germline CDR1 is KGHSH and CDR2 is LQKENI. The J segment lost 3 bases and the V segment lost 4 bases, leaving 14 bases of the junction unmatched. The CDR3 DNA reads TGTGCCAGCTCACGATTGCGTGCGGGACAGGATGTCAAAAACATTCAGTACTTC. Translating it yields CASSRLRAGQDVKNIQYF.

The chain couples TRBV4-3 to TRBJ1-1; tentative D call: TRBD1 (5 bases). The CDR3 consists of 16 residues. V was clipped by 0 bases and J by 3 bases, with 14 bases between them. CDR1 is LGHNA, CDR2 YSLEER, per germline. The CDR3, as DNA: TGCGCCAGCAGCCAAGATCGATTATTAGGGGACACTGAAGCTTTCTTT. Its translation: CASSQDRLLGDTEAFF.

The sample holds a few counts of this clone. The chain links TRBV19 to TRBJ1-1; possible D gene TRBD1, 6 bases. Germline CDR1 and CDR2: LNHDA and SQIVND (reference sequence). The CDR3 is 16 amino acids. Deletions cut 5 bases from V and 6 bases from J, with 22 bases between. The CDR3 here is CASSPLSRGGGSEAFF. In nucleotides, the CDR3 is TGTGCCAGTAGTCCACTCTCTAGGGGGGGCGGTTCTGAAGCTTTCTTT.

Only a few counts were recorded for this clone. V gene TRBV5-6 combines with J gene TRBJ1-1; D not certain. CDR1 and CDR2 from the germline V gene are SGHDT and YYEEEE. V was trimmed by 4 bases and J by 1 base, leaving 11 bases between them. The CDR3 spans 14 residues. The CDR3 DNA reads TGTGCCAGCAGCCTTGATGGGAGGAACACTGAAGCTTTCTTT. Translating gives CASSLDGRNTEAFF.

V and J are TRBV15 and TRBJ1-2; unclear D gene. The germline V gene has CDR1 LNHNV and CDR2 YYDKDF (reference sequence). This CDR3 is built from 18 residues. V was shortened by 5 bases and J by 0 bases, with 22 bases between the two germline ends. CDR3 loop: CATSPRRAGISANYGYTF. The CDR3 nucleotides read TGTGCCACCAGCCCCCGAAGGGCGGGGATATCGGCTAACTATGGCTACACCTTC.

In its sample, this clone was seen once. V and J are TRBV7-3 and TRBJ2-3; 10 bases map to TRBD1. CDR3 length: 15 amino acids. Trimming removed 4 bases from V and 3 bases from J; junction bases left unmatched: 4. Germline V gene lookup returns CDR1 SGHTA and CDR2 FQGTGA. Here the CDR3 DNA reads TGTGCCAGCAGCTCCACGGGACAGGGGACAGATACGCAGTATTTT. This codes for CASSSTGQGTDTQYF.

The chain couples TRBV10-1 to TRBJ2-7; tentatively, D is TRBD1 (5 bases). With 3 bases removed from V and 6 bases from J, the gap between germline ends came to 24 bases. Germline CDR1 reads WNHNN; CDR2 reads SYGVQD (reference sequence). The CDR3 is made up of 17 amino acids. CDR3 bases: TGCGCCAGCAGTGATCCCCCCTGGGTGCACCTGGGGCGCGAGCAGTACTTC. It is translated as CASSDPPWVHLGREQYF.

The chain carries TRBV5-1 and TRBJ1-4, with 8 bases fitting TRBD1. Germline lookup yields CDR1 SGHRS and CDR2 YFSETQ. V lost 3 bases to trimming and J lost 7 bases; unmatched junction nucleotides: 5. This CDR3 has 14 amino acids. CDR3 coding DNA: TGCGCCAGCAGCTCCGCAGGGGGCGTTGAAAAACTGTTTTTT. It encodes CASSSAGGVEKLFF. Looking up the rest from reference TRBV5-1 and TRBJ1-4 gives the full variable domain: KAGVTQTPRYLIKTRGQQVTLSCSPISGHRSVSWYQQTPGQGLQFLFEYFSETQRNKGNFPGRFSGRQFSNSRSEMNVSTLELGDSALYLCASSSAGGVEKLFFGSGTQLSVL.

The V and J genes are TRBV5-1 and TRBJ2-3, with 14 bases fitting TRBD2. The CDR3 has 15 residues. With 3 bases clipped from V and 6 bases from J, the junction kept 3 bases outside the gene matches. Germline lookup yields CDR1 SGHRS and CDR2 YFSETQ. In DNA, the CDR3 is TGCGCCAGCAGCTCGACTAGCGGGGGGGGTGATACGCAGTATTTT. Translated, it gives CASSSTSGGGDTQYF.

The chain is built from TRBV4-2 and TRBJ1-6; 10 bases align to TRBD1. Germline V gene data show CDR1 as LGHNA and CDR2 as YNFKEQ. J lost 5 bases, V lost 3 bases, and 4 bases had no gene match. The CDR3 contains 16 residues. CDR3 region: CASSQGQGKDNSPLHF. The CDR3 DNA sequence: TGTGCCAGCAGCCAGGGACAGGGGAAGGATAATTCACCCCTCCACTTT.

The chain couples TRBV7-9 to TRBJ2-3; the D gene is possibly TRBD2 (6 bases). The CDR3 has 14 residues. Germline CDR1 is SEHNR and CDR2 is FQNEAQ (reference sequence). Trimming removed 2 bases from V and 5 bases from J, with 11 bases in between. The CDR3 DNA reads as TGTGCCAGCAGCTTAATGGCTAGCGAAGATACGCAGTATTTT. It specifies CASSLMASEDTQYF.

This clone was picked up one time. Here the CDR3 DNA reads TGTGCCTGTTCCGGGACTTACTCCTACGAGCAGTACTTC. Protein sequence: CACSGTYSYEQYF. The rearrangement links TRBV30 to TRBJ2-7; D possibly corresponds to TRBD2 (6 bases). Germline CDR1 GTSNPN, CDR2 SVGIG (reference sequence). The CDR3 runs to 13 residues. The V and J ends lost 6 bases and 0 bases respectively, with 12 bases between them.